This record concerns one T cell receptor beta chain sequence. Its cognate antigen is unknown. The data are from a study of T cell responses to AZD1222 COVID-19 vaccine. At the level of the study: Whether given at about 4 or about 12 weeks, second doses were pooled. General study results and limits: Unmutated variant regions reportedly attract nearly half of all spike-specific TCRs. Donors in the cohort were predominantly white British and more often female, and clonal diversity was possibly underestimated. At 160-218 and 743-854, vaccine-associated CD4 TCRs were dominant, and they spanned spike.

This CDR3 has 14 amino acids. V lost 8 bases, J lost 5 bases, and 7 bases stayed unmatched. Germline loops: CDR1 MGHDK, CDR2 SYGVNS. Produced via immunoSEQ multiplex PCR; TCRdb's table is partial and in-frame only. The table includes approximately 130,000 clones, less than 95% detected once. The sequence was collected from an adult in good health. The sequencing here drew on peripheral blood, taken on day 0 of AZD1222 vaccination. The V call is TRBV25-1, the J call TRBJ1-1; 11 positions match TRBD1. The CDR3 DNA is TGTGCCAGCTCACGGACAGGGGGCGGAACTGAAGCTTTCTTT. It encodes CASSRTGGGTEAFF.